The text below deals with one TCR beta chain. This clonotype was seen a handful of times. Its cognate antigen has yet to be identified. The record has no base qualities; no much larger clone is one base away. This sample is part of a study of identical twins (dated by TCRdb to 2015 to 2016). In terms of the full investigation: To test whether fetal clonotypes persist, the study used deep sequencing on TCR alpha and beta repertoires from monozygotic twins, unrelated adults of various ages, and cord blood. Replicate twin experiments were performed at different times using different library preparation protocols to rule out contamination.

The germline V gene sets CDR1 to SNHLY and CDR2 to FYNNEI. The V and J ends are trimmed by 3 bases and 6 bases, leaving 5 bases between them. Spanning cysteine to phenylalanine, the CDR3 consists of 12 amino acids. Here the CDR3 DNA is all that survives: 36 bases in frame from base 1. Results and caveats for the whole study, not just this receptor: In monozygotic twins, recombination models systematically underestimated out-of-frame TCR alpha sharing, but the models matched the sharing seen between unrelated individuals. Compared with coincidental sharing between unrelated individuals, out-of-frame TCR alpha sequences shared between twins showed an excess of sequences with low generation probability. Fewer insertions were carried by abundant cord blood beta clonotypes, a similar but weaker trend appeared in young adult naive repertoires, and no such trend appeared in memory repertoires. Invariant T cells such as MAIT and iNKT could partly confound zero-insertion analyses, although diverse VJ usage argued against such confounding for most clonotypes. Because the same donors could not be followed over many years, the conclusions relied on cross-sectional statistical analysis. The excess sharing between twins in beta out-of-frame sequences was weaker because fewer shared sequences reduced the signal-to-noise ratio.

Only healthy Caucasian donors were included. The twin cohort comprised three pairs of female monozygotic twins, all aged roughly 18 to 30 years. Peripheral blood mononuclear cells were the source from which RNA for the TCR libraries was isolated. The library was prepared using 5' RACE. Instrument used: Illumina HiSeq 2000. Template switching added a universal primer binding site, and the final cDNA carried a unique molecular identifier that allowed TCR cDNA molecules to be counted accurately. Specific primers in the conserved constant-segment region were used to synthesize first-strand cDNA for TCR alpha and beta chains. To control for contamination, each cDNA library was double barcoded with a SMART-Mk sample barcode plus Illumina barcodes. TruSeq adapter sequences, together with Illumina sample barcodes, were added in two successive PCR steps. The Illumina HiSeq platform was used with custom primers to sequence TCR alpha and beta cDNA libraries. In the paper's pipeline: Raw reads were processed with MiGEC to extract unique molecular identifiers, and MiXCR was used to determine CDR3 positions. For each individual, recombination models were inferred using an EM algorithm with the repgenHMM and IGoR tools. The tcR package in R was used for shared clonotype analysis, with sharing normalized by the product of cloneset sizes. Out-of-frame nonproductive sequences were analyzed to study raw recombination free of thymic and clonal selection effects. TCRdb reworked the public reads: Q25 trimming with fastp, MiXCR clone assembly, productive beta chains retained. Every distinct CDR3 protein forms one entry, paired with its most common genes and DNA. TCRdb, rather than the study authors, made the V and J calls. A total of about 730,000 distinct CDR3 sequences appear in this sample, approximately 22% of them only once. The ten largest clones take up about 4.5% of the sample.

The same sample was also used in a study of T cells expressing NK-cell markers. Reported in the second study: Three sorted T-cell subsets (CD3+CD56+NKG2C+, CD3+CD56+NKG2C- and CD3+CD56-NKG2C+) from about 8 donors had their TCR beta-chain repertoires profiled. Among the eight sequenced donors, only one was HCMV-seronegative, while the other seven were HCMV-seropositive. In several experiments an anti-gammadeltaTCR antibody was added to restrict sorting to alphabetaTCR-expressing T cells. In over 5 donors, the dominant CD3+CD56+NKG2C+ clonotypes were among the top 10 CD8+ clonotypes and accounted for about 1.0-7.0% of CD8+ T cells. Those dominant clonotypes were again the most abundant among CD3+CD56-NKG2C+ cells in four donors, at about 28.3-65%. It remained unclear whether the expanded NKG2C-expressing T cell clones were specific for HCMV antigens. The eight sequenced donors were randomly selected healthy volunteers, three men and five women. To determine HCMV serostatus, a commercial ELISA kit was used to detect HCMV-specific IgG in serum. For six donors, bulk peripheral blood T-cell repertoires were additionally sequenced from unsorted PBMC. MIGEC handled demultiplexing of the reads and grouping by UMI, while MiTCR was used to assemble and quantify clonotypes. To exclude erroneous sequences, any TCR cDNA sequence not supported by at least two reads was discarded. Downstream repertoire analysis used the tcR package, and clonotypes were matched across fractions by CDR3 nucleotide sequence plus V segment. VDJmatch was used to annotate antigen specificity against VDJdb, with one amino acid substitution in CDR3 allowed.

The sequence is built from TRBV2 and TRBJ2-2, with the D segment identity uncertain. The sample consisted of PBMCs. This clonotype was obtained from a woman under 30 in good health. CDR3 region: CASSDGSGELFF. The DNA sequence is TGTGCCAGCAGTGATGGGTCCGGGGAGCTGTTTTTT.